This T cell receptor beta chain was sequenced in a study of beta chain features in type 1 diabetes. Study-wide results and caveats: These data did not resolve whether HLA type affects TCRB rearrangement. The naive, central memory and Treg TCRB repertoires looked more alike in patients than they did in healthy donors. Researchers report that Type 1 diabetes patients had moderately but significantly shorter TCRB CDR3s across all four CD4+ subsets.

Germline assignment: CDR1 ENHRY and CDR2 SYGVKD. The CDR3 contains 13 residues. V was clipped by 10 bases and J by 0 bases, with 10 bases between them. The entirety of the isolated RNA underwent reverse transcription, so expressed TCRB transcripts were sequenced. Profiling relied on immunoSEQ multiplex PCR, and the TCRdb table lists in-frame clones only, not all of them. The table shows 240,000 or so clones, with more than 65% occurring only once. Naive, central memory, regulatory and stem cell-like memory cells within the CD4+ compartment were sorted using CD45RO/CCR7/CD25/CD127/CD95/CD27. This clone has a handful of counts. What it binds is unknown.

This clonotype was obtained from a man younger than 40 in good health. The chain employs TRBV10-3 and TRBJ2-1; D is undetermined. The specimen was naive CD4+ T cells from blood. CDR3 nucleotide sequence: TGTGCCACACTGGACGCCTCCTACAATGAGCAGTTCTTC. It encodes CATLDASYNEQFF.